Listed here are 27 T cell receptor beta chains from one sample, sequenced in a study of cytomegalovirus exposure and HLA in healthy donors. Primers for the PCR totalled 60 Vbeta and 13 Jbeta. Produced via immunoSEQ multiplex PCR; TCRdb's table is partial and in-frame only. This sample yields 100,000 or so clones, of which about 76% are seen a single time; 4.9% belongs to the top ten. The material sequenced was PBMCs. Source of these receptors: a woman aged 35 to 49 in good health and CMV-seronegative.

The rearrangement joins TRBV15 to TRBJ1-4; 7 bases are a match to TRBD1. The CDR3 spans 15 residues. The germline V gene has CDR1 LNHNV and CDR2 YYDKDF (reference sequence). With V trimmed by 1 base and J by 3 bases, 2 bases remained unmatched. CDR3 protein: CATSRAGTANEKLFF. CDR3 bases: TGTGCCACCAGCAGAGCTGGGACAGCTAATGAAAAACTGTTTTTT.

In this sample, this clone turned up a few times. This chain connects TRBV27 to TRBJ1-2; D perhaps matches TRBD1 (6 bases). V was shortened by 4 bases and J by 8 bases, with 20 bases between the two germline ends. The V gene's germline CDR1 is MNHEY and CDR2 SMNVEV (reference sequence). The CDR3 totals 15 residues. The CDR3 loop is CASSSQGEKLRGYTF. CDR3 nucleotide sequence: TGTGCCAGCAGTTCACAGGGCGAGAAACTACGGGGCTACACCTTC.

This clone was observed a handful of times. The J gene is TRBJ2-1, the V gene TRBV2; D possibly corresponds to TRBD1 (5 bases). The CDR3 has 13 amino acids. CDR1 is SNHLY, CDR2 FYNNEI, per germline. Trimming stripped 7 bases from V and 10 bases from J, with 17 bases between. The CDR3 spells CASKGRGEEEQFF. The CDR3 region has the DNA TGTGCCAGCAAGGGGCGTGGAGAGGAGGAGCAGTTCTTC.

The chain carries TRBV2 and TRBJ2-2; 9 nucleotides align to TRBD1. This CDR3 has 13 residues. V shed 10 bases, J shed 6 bases, and the junction held 6 bases outside the gene matches. CDR1 and CDR2 from the germline V gene are SNHLY and FYNNEI. CDR3 sequence: CAITGGSSGELFF. The CDR3 DNA follows: TGTGCCATTACAGGGGGCTCTTCCGGGGAGCTGTTTTTT.

A few counts support this clone. The chain recombines TRBV6-1 with TRBJ1-1; D is unclear. Germline V CDR1 and CDR2: MNHNS, SASEGT. The CDR3 runs to 15 residues. Deletions cut 2 bases from V and 2 bases from J, with 12 bases between. CDR3 sequence: CASSETQIVNTEAFF. The CDR3 DNA follows: TGTGCCAGCAGTGAAACACAGATAGTTAACACTGAAGCTTTCTTT.

The sample holds one count of this clone. The V call is TRBV2, the J call TRBJ2-4; TRBD2 aligns across 13 bases. J was trimmed by 8 bases and V by 5 bases; bases with no gene match: 9. Germline V gene data show CDR1 as SNHLY and CDR2 as FYNNEI. This CDR3 contains 16 residues. The CDR3 is CASSTRTSGGLYIQYF. The CDR3 coding sequence is TGTGCCAGCAGTACTAGGACTAGCGGGGGCCTATACATTCAGTACTTC.

The chain carries TRBV5-6 and TRBJ1-4; TRBD1 aligns across 8 bases. Germline CDR1 reads SGHDT; CDR2 reads YYEEEE. With 3 bases clipped from V and 4 bases from J, the junction kept 5 bases outside the gene matches. The CDR3 covers 15 residues. CDR3 DNA sequence: TGTGCCAGCAGCTCCTCGACAGGGGATAATGAAAAACTGTTTTTT. This sequence encodes CASSSSTGDNEKLFF.

The J gene is TRBJ1-3, the V gene TRBV6-6; possibly TRBD1 for D (6 bases). The CDR3 length is 14 residues. V was cut by 1 base and J by 4 bases, with 8 bases left in between. CDR1 and CDR2 (germline): MNHNY, SVGAGI (reference sequence). The CDR3 loop is CASSYLDRGNTIYF. For the CDR3, the DNA is TGTGCCAGCAGTTACTTAGACAGGGGAAACACCATATATTTT.

The V and J genes are TRBV7-2 and TRBJ2-1; tentative D call: TRBD2 (6 bases). Germline V gene lookup returns CDR1 SGHTA and CDR2 FQGNSA. V lost 11 bases and J lost 10, with 24 bases in between. CDR3 length: 14 residues. For the CDR3, the DNA is TGTGCCTCCTCCTCAGACGGGGGTCCTCTAGAGCAGTTCTTC. Protein product: CASSSDGGPLEQFF.

The V and J genes are TRBV7-9 and TRBJ2-7, with unresolved D. The CDR3 spans 16 residues. Trimming removed 2 bases from V and 2 bases from J, with 16 bases in between. Germline V gene sequence: CDR1 SEHNR, CDR2 FQNEAQ (reference sequence). This CDR3 is CASSLTFATATYEQYF. CDR3 sequence (DNA): TGTGCCAGCAGCTTAACATTTGCGACTGCCACCTACGAGCAGTACTTC.

The rearrangement joins TRBV2 to TRBJ2-5; D is possibly TRBD1 (5 bases). The CDR3 covers 16 residues. CDR1 SNHLY and CDR2 FYNNEI come from the germline V gene. The ends were cut back, 6 bases at V and 3 bases at J, with 20 bases in the middle. CDR3 DNA: TGTGCCAGCAGAAGTCCGTTCAGGACAAGGAAAGAGACCCAGTACTTC. Protein sequence: CASRSPFRTRKETQYF.

The rearrangement uses TRBV2 and TRBJ2-3; TRBD2 might be the D (5 bases). Trimming took off 6 bases at V and 2 bases at J, with 12 bases between the two ends. The CDR3 has 14 residues. Germline V gene sequence: CDR1 SNHLY, CDR2 FYNNEI. CDR3 in amino acids: CASRGGRYTDTQYF. The CDR3 nucleotides are TGTGCCAGCAGGGGCGGGCGGTACACAGATACGCAGTATTTT.

The chain recombines TRBV12-5 with TRBJ2-7; TRBD2 agrees at 7 bases. V was pared by 7 bases and J by 0 bases, with 9 bases of the junction left unmatched. CDR1 LGHNT and CDR2 FRNRAP come from the germline V gene. The CDR3 consists of 15 residues. The CDR3 is CASAPPSGSSYEQYF. DNA of the CDR3: TGTGCTAGTGCCCCCCCTAGCGGTAGCTCCTACGAGCAGTACTTC.

The chain employs TRBV27 and TRBJ2-7, with D unclear. Germline CDR1 MNHEY, CDR2 SMNVEV (reference sequence). The CDR3 has 13 residues. The germline V and J ends were trimmed by 8 bases and 4 bases, with 15 bases remaining between them. CDR3 residues: CASAGTATYEQYF. CDR3 nucleotide sequence: TGTGCCAGCGCCGGAACAGCCACTTACGAGCAGTACTTC.

The chain is built from TRBV7-6 and TRBJ2-5, with 8 bases aligning to TRBD1. V lost 1 base to trimming and J lost 4 bases; unmatched junction nucleotides: 11. Looked up from germline, CDR1 is SGHVS and CDR2 is FNYEAQ. The CDR3 is made up of 17 amino acids. The DNA of the CDR3 is TGTGCCAGCAGCTTAGGGTACGGGACAGGATTGGGAGAGACCCAGTACTTC. This gives the protein CASSLGYGTGLGETQYF. Full variable domain (missing parts from reference TRBV7-6 and TRBJ2-5): GAGVSQSPRYKVTKRGQDVALRCDPISGHVSLYWYRQALGQGPEFLTYFNYEAQQDKSGLPNDRFSAERPEGSISTLTIQRTEQRDSAMYRCASSLGYGTGLGETQYFGPGTRLLVL.

The chain uses TRBV6-1 and TRBJ2-1; 7 bases align to TRBD2. This CDR3 has 11 residues. Losses at the gene ends were 6 bases for V and 15 bases for J; bases not matched to a gene: 8. Germline loops: CDR1 MNHNS, CDR2 SASEGT. CDR3 in DNA: TGTGCCAGCAGCCCTCGGGGGGACCCGTTCTTC. This encodes CASSPRGDPFF.

The chain uses TRBV18 and TRBJ1-4, with TRBD1 matching over 8 bases. V shed 4 bases and J 8 bases; nucleotides not matched to a gene: 6. This CDR3 comprises 14 residues. Germline CDR1 is KGHSH and CDR2 is LQKENI. The CDR3 reads CASSQRTGREKLFF. The CDR3 DNA reads as TGTGCCAGCTCACAACGGACAGGGAGGGAAAAACTGTTTTTT.

This chain joins TRBV4-1 and TRBJ2-3; 7 bases fit TRBD1. The CDR3 has 17 amino acids. J lost 3 bases, V lost 2 bases, and 11 bases had no gene match. Germline V gene lookup returns CDR1 MGHRA and CDR2 YSYEKL. The CDR3 reads CASSQKPGGTRTDTQYF. CDR3 nucleotide sequence: TGCGCCAGCAGCCAAAAACCAGGGGGAACCCGGACAGATACGCAGTATTTT.

This clone was recorded once. V usage is TRBV5-4 and J usage is TRBJ2-2; unclear D gene. V was trimmed by 4 bases and J by 3 bases, leaving 7 bases between them. In germline, CDR1 is SGHNT, CDR2 YYREEE (reference sequence). This CDR3 has 13 amino acids. CDR3: CASSQTYTGELFF. The CDR3, as DNA: TGTGCCAGCAGCCAGACATACACCGGGGAGCTGTTTTTT.

This chain links TRBV9 with TRBJ2-1, with 8 bases identical to TRBD2. Germline CDR1 reads SGDLS; CDR2 reads YYNGEE. There are 14 residues in the CDR3. With 4 bases clipped from V and 10 bases from J, the junction kept 10 bases outside the gene matches. The CDR3 spells CASSTGLGAREQFF. CDR3 DNA sequence: TGTGCCAGCAGCACGGGACTAGGGGCCAGGGAGCAGTTCTTC.

This clone was counted between two and nine times. CDR3 sequence reads: CASSRTESHTEAFF. The CDR3, as DNA: TGTGCCAGCTCCCGGACAGAATCCCACACTGAAGCTTTCTTT. The chain joins TRBV18 to TRBJ1-1, with D possibly TRBD1 on 6 matching bases. Germline V lookup: CDR1 KGHSH, CDR2 LQKENI. Trimming stripped 6 bases from V and 3 bases from J, with 14 bases between. The CDR3 is made up of 14 amino acids.

V is TRBV13 and J is TRBJ2-3; possibly TRBD2 for D (7 bases). This CDR3 has 15 amino acids. The ends were cut back, 5 bases at V and 6 bases at J, with 18 bases in the middle. CDR1 is PRHDT and CDR2 is FYEKMQ in the germline V gene (reference sequence). The CDR3 nucleotides read TGTGCCAGCAGCCAGCGGGCGGGGGCGGGGGATACGCAGTATTTT. Its protein product is CASSQRAGAGDTQYF. Full variable domain (rest looked up from reference TRBV13 and TRBJ2-3): AAGVIQSPRHLIKEKRETATLKCYPIPRHDTVYWYQQGPGQDPQFLISFYEKMQSDKGSIPDRFSAQQFSDYHSELNMSSLELGDSALYFCASSQRAGAGDTQYFGPGTRLTVL.

This sequence joins TRBV29-1 and TRBJ2-3; D is unresolved. V lost 2 bases and J lost 7, with 10 bases in between. This CDR3 spans 12 amino acids. Germline V gene lookup returns CDR1 SQVTM and CDR2 ANQGSEA. The CDR3 protein is CSVETRLNTQYF. CDR3 sequence (DNA): TGCAGCGTTGAAACTCGATTGAATACGCAGTATTTT.

This clone was seen only once. V usage is TRBV15 and J usage is TRBJ1-5, with TRBD1 as a possible D gene (5 bases). Looked up from germline, CDR1 is LNHNV and CDR2 is YYDKDF (reference sequence). Trimming pared 7 bases from V and 11 bases from J, leaving 12 bases between. This CDR3 spans 11 amino acids. In DNA form, the CDR3 reads TGTGCCACCATGGCGGGGGGGACCCAGCATTTT. This encodes CATMAGGTQHF.

The chain recombines TRBV5-5 with TRBJ2-7; D might be TRBD1 (6 bases). CDR1 SGHKS and CDR2 YYEKEE come from the germline V gene (reference sequence). The CDR3 contains 12 residues. V was pared by 4 bases and J by 5 bases, with 10 bases between. The CDR3 spells CASSLYRDEQYF. The CDR3 coding sequence is TGTGCCAGCAGCCTATACAGGGACGAGCAGTACTTC.

The chain links TRBV2 to TRBJ1-2; the match to TRBD1 covers 8 bases. Per germline, CDR1 SNHLY and CDR2 FYNNEI. This CDR3 is 17 amino acids long. Trimming took 6 bases from V and 0 from J; bases not matched to a gene: 12. The CDR3 coding sequence is TGTGCCAGCAGCGGAGACTCTGGACAGGGAGCTAACTATGGCTACACCTTC. Translated: CASSGDSGQGANYGYTF.

This clone is medium-sized within its sample. V is TRBV6-4 and J is TRBJ1-1, with D possibly being TRBD1 (6 bases). This CDR3 is 13 amino acids long. Germline V gives CDR1 MRHNA, CDR2 SNTAGT. With 5 bases removed from V and 12 bases from J, the gap between germline ends came to 19 bases. CDR3 nucleotides: TGTGCCAGCAGTCCAAATACACAGGGAGCGACTTTCTTT. Protein sequence: CASSPNTQGATFF.